Listed below are T cell receptor beta chains from one sample, sequenced in a study of CD4 T cells in relation to SARS-CoV-2 and coronaviruses. Sequencing used immunoSEQ multiplex PCR; TCRdb keeps in-frame clones, though not all of them. The sample has 35,000 to 40,000 clones, less than 85% seen once. Antigen specificity for these receptors is unknown. Input material: naive CD4+ T cells from PBMCs, cultured in vitro. The receptor set was obtained from an adult with COVID-19. The CDR3 runs from the conserved cysteine through the conserved F or W. Each record gives: D gene, V gene, J gene, clone size, CDR3 protein, CDR3 DNA. The D gene is left open where the match is weak. Size tells how often a clone was seen (once, few, many) or the class of an expanded clone, and some rows leave it out.

D gene: .; V gene: TRBV6-6; J gene: TRBJ1-6; clone size: once; CDR3 protein: CASSYSGEPNSPLHF; CDR3 DNA: TGTGCCAGCAGTTACTCGGGCGAACCCAATTCACCCCTCCACTTT
D gene: TRBD2; V gene: TRBV11-1; J gene: TRBJ2-1; clone size: .; CDR3 protein: CASSTIAGSSYNEQFF; CDR3 DNA: TGTGCCAGCAGCACCATAGCGGGGAGCTCCTACAATGAGCAGTTCTTC
D gene: .; V gene: TRBV30; J gene: TRBJ1-2; clone size: .; CDR3 protein: CAWSGLRNYGYTF; CDR3 DNA: TGTGCCTGGAGTGGCTTAAGGAACTATGGCTACACCTTC
D gene: .; V gene: TRBV2; J gene: TRBJ2-1; clone size: .; CDR3 protein: CASSDWGDFYNEQFF; CDR3 DNA: TGTGCCAGCAGTGATTGGGGGGACTTCTACAATGAGCAGTTCTTC
D gene: .; V gene: TRBV4-1; J gene: TRBJ1-2; clone size: .; CDR3 protein: CASSQVSINYGYTF; CDR3 DNA: TGCGCCAGCAGCCAAGTGTCGATTAACTATGGCTACACCTTC
D gene: .; V gene: TRBV6-6; J gene: TRBJ1-1; clone size: .; CDR3 protein: CASSYTGPTTEAFF; CDR3 DNA: TGTGCCAGCAGTTATACGGGCCCGACAACTGAAGCTTTCTTT
D gene: TRBD1; V gene: TRBV6-5; J gene: TRBJ2-1; clone size: once; CDR3 protein: CASSTRDSSYNEQFF; CDR3 DNA: TGTGCCAGCTCGACCCGGGACAGCTCCTACAATGAGCAGTTCTTC
D gene: .; V gene: TRBV6-5; J gene: TRBJ1-5; clone size: .; CDR3 protein: CASSNSWEGQPQHF; CDR3 DNA: TGTGCCAGCAGCAACAGCTGGGAGGGTCAGCCCCAGCATTTT
D gene: .; V gene: TRBV30; J gene: TRBJ2-2; clone size: .; CDR3 protein: CAWSGTRNTGELFF; CDR3 DNA: TGTGCCTGGAGTGGAACACGGAACACCGGGGAGCTGTTTTTT
D gene: .; V gene: TRBV19; J gene: TRBJ1-3; clone size: .; CDR3 protein: CASSPTGYSGNTIYF; CDR3 DNA: TGTGCCAGCTCCCCGACAGGTTACTCTGGAAACACCATATATTTT
D gene: .; V gene: TRBV19; J gene: TRBJ2-5; clone size: .; CDR3 protein: CASSTGRFQETQYF; CDR3 DNA: TGTGCCAGTAGTACGGGACGCTTCCAAGAGACCCAGTACTTC
D gene: .; V gene: TRBV19; J gene: TRBJ1-1; clone size: once; CDR3 protein: CASSSPVRGMNTEAFF; CDR3 DNA: TGTGCCAGTAGTTCCCCGGTCCGGGGGATGAACACTGAAGCTTTCTTT
D gene: .; V gene: TRBV4-1; J gene: TRBJ1-5; clone size: .; CDR3 protein: CASSQNAYSNQPQHF; CDR3 DNA: TGCGCCAGCAGCCAGAATGCCTATAGCAATCAGCCCCAGCATTTT
D gene: TRBD2; V gene: TRBV11-1; J gene: TRBJ2-1; clone size: .; CDR3 protein: CASSLDGTSAYNEQFF; CDR3 DNA: TGTGCCAGCAGCTTAGATGGGACTAGCGCCTACAATGAGCAGTTCTTC
D gene: TRBD1; V gene: TRBV15; J gene: TRBJ2-5; clone size: .; CDR3 protein: CATSRDRGSGETQYF; CDR3 DNA: TGTGCCACCAGCAGAGACAGGGGGTCAGGAGAGACCCAGTACTTC
D gene: .; V gene: TRBV6-4; J gene: TRBJ2-3; clone size: .; CDR3 protein: CASSLGPEGTDTQYF; CDR3 DNA: TGTGCCAGCAGCCTCGGGCCGGAGGGAACAGATACGCAGTATTTT
D gene: .; V gene: TRBV15; J gene: TRBJ1-5; clone size: .; CDR3 protein: CATSRQIQNQPQHF; CDR3 DNA: TGTGCCACCAGCAGACAGATCCAAAATCAGCCCCAGCATTTT
D gene: .; V gene: TRBV7-2; J gene: TRBJ1-6; clone size: .; CDR3 protein: CASSHNSPLHF; CDR3 DNA: TGTGCCAGCAGCCATAATTCGCCCCTCCACTTT
D gene: TRBD2; V gene: TRBV7-2; J gene: TRBJ2-1; clone size: .; CDR3 protein: CASSPPGLGLAGGDNEQFF; CDR3 DNA: TGTGCCAGCAGCCCTCCAGGCCTGGGACTAGCGGGGGGGGACAATGAGCAGTTCTTC
D gene: TRBD1; V gene: TRBV5-4; J gene: TRBJ1-1; clone size: few; CDR3 protein: CASSFEQGRNTEAFF; CDR3 DNA: TGTGCCAGCAGCTTCGAACAGGGGAGGAACACTGAAGCTTTCTTT
D gene: .; V gene: TRBV30; J gene: TRBJ1-2; clone size: .; CDR3 protein: CAWSVKGGVTNYGYTF; CDR3 DNA: TGTGCCTGGAGTGTAAAAGGTGGAGTCACTAACTATGGCTACACCTTC
D gene: TRBD2; V gene: TRBV27; J gene: TRBJ2-1; clone size: .; CDR3 protein: CASRPGLAGPYVQFF; CDR3 DNA: TGTGCCAGCAGACCGGGACTAGCGGGTCCTTATGTGCAGTTCTTC
D gene: TRBD2; V gene: TRBV7-3; J gene: TRBJ2-2; clone size: few; CDR3 protein: CASSTYGLAGAVGELFF; CDR3 DNA: TGTGCCAGCAGCACTTACGGACTAGCGGGAGCAGTCGGGGAGCTGTTTTTT
D gene: .; V gene: TRBV5-5; J gene: TRBJ2-2; clone size: .; CDR3 protein: CASSLLDIGELFF; CDR3 DNA: TGTGCCAGCAGCCTCTTGGACATCGGGGAGCTGTTTTTT
D gene: .; V gene: TRBV7-2; J gene: TRBJ2-7; clone size: .; CDR3 protein: CASSFYSSYEQYF; CDR3 DNA: TGTGCCAGCAGCTTTTACAGCTCCTACGAGCAGTACTTC
D gene: .; V gene: TRBV6-5; J gene: TRBJ2-1; clone size: .; CDR3 protein: CASSRDSYNEQFF; CDR3 DNA: TGTGCCAGCAGTCGGGACTCCTACAATGAGCAGTTCTTC
D gene: .; V gene: TRBV30; J gene: TRBJ2-7; clone size: .; CDR3 protein: CAWSAGGYEQYF; CDR3 DNA: TGTGCCTGGAGCGCAGGGGGGTACGAGCAGTACTTC
D gene: TRBD2; V gene: TRBV9; J gene: TRBJ2-3; clone size: .; CDR3 protein: CASSALAGGARGDTQYF; CDR3 DNA: TGTGCCAGCAGCGCCCTAGCGGGAGGGGCGCGGGGAGATACGCAGTATTTT
D gene: TRBD2; V gene: TRBV7-2; J gene: TRBJ2-1; clone size: .; CDR3 protein: CASTGLAGGNEQFF; CDR3 DNA: TGTGCCAGCACGGGACTAGCGGGGGGGAATGAGCAGTTCTTC
D gene: .; V gene: TRBV18; J gene: TRBJ2-3; clone size: .; CDR3 protein: CASSPSIGGADTQYF; CDR3 DNA: TGTGCCAGCTCACCGTCAATCGGCGGGGCAGATACGCAGTATTTT